This entry describes one T cell receptor (beta chain). Its specificity is not known. TCRdb analysed the reads with MiXCR anew, one entry per CDR3 protein. Counted here are 200,000 to 250,000 distinct CDR3 sequences, about 39% occurring once; the ten biggest clones make up over 45%. This sample is drawn from a study of T cell repertoires in cytomegalovirus infection. Study information: CMV infection and matching HLA type were both indicated by public TCR beta signatures. General study points: What dominated the ex vivo response were HLA-C-restricted CMV-specific TCR beta clonotypes.

Trimming stripped 6 bases from V and 0 bases from J, with 11 bases between. The germline V gene encodes CDR1 SGHVT and CDR2 SQSDAQ. The CDR3 totals 15 residues. This material consisted of CD8+ T cells from cultured PBMCs, taken from culture after CMV antigen stimulation. The clonotype was recovered from a human donor in good health (CMV status not recorded). Some clones in this sample may be carry-over from other donors' samples. The J gene is TRBJ1-4, the V gene TRBV7-4; a possible D gene is TRBD1 (5 bases). This CDR3 is CASRRSTATNEKLFF. The CDR3 DNA is TGTGCCAGCAGGAGGTCGACAGCAACTAATGAAAAACTGTTTTTT. The full variable domain, completed using reference TRBV7-4 and TRBJ1-4, is GAGVSQSPRYKVAKRGRDVALRCDSISGHVTLYWYRQTLGQGSEVLTYSQSDAQRDKSGRPSGRFSAERPERSVSTLKIQRTEQGDSAVYLCASRRSTATNEKLFFGSGTQLSVL.